This section outlines one TCR beta chain sequence together with its context. Its target is not known. The study sampled nominally healthy donors, though unrecorded immune exposures were likely. This specimen belongs to a study of cytomegalovirus exposure and HLA in healthy donors. Study observations and caveats: Common viral pathogens were later found to be apparently linked to several of the most significant clusters. Relative to equally common others, HLA-associated TCR beta chains showed greater clonal expansion in a later analysis. V- and J-gene trimming in TCR beta was tied to a missense DCLRE1C variant by an analysis performed later.

60 Vbeta and 13 Jbeta primers were used in PCR. The protocol was immunoSEQ multiplex PCR, while the TCRdb copy is restricted to in-frame clones and leaves out a portion. There are about 190,000 clones in the sample; over 75% occur only once, and 1.5% to 2% lies in the top ten. Germline CDR1 and CDR2: SGHKS and YYEKEE (reference sequence). Trimming removed 5 bases from V and 7 bases from J; junction bases left unmatched: 6. The CDR3 spans 14 residues. What was sequenced was PBMCs. The V gene is TRBV5-5, the J gene TRBJ2-7, with 13 bases fitting TRBD2. This TCR was recovered from a man between 18 and 35 years old in good health and CMV-seronegative. The CDR3 DNA is TGTGCCAGCAGACTAGCGGGAGGGCCTCGTGAGCAGTACTTC. Its protein product is CASRLAGGPREQYF.